These 8 T cell receptor beta chains came from one sample sequenced in a study of blood T cell repertoires in COVID-19. Sequencing used immunoSEQ multiplex PCR; TCRdb keeps in-frame clones, though not all of them. This table has hundreds of thousands of clones, 88% appearing once. Sequenced input: PBMCs or T cells enriched from blood (not recorded which). The receptors originated from a woman aged 45-65 years who had recovered from COVID-19.

V and J are TRBV28 and TRBJ1-5; 11 positions match TRBD1. The germline CDR1 and CDR2 sequences are MDHEN and SYDVKM. V was pared by 6 bases and J by 5 bases, with 6 bases of the junction left unmatched. The CDR3 consists of 15 residues. The CDR3 is CASRSGTGGYQPQHF. The DNA for the CDR3 is TGTGCCAGCAGATCCGGGACAGGGGGGTATCAGCCCCAGCATTTT.

This chain connects TRBV9 to TRBJ2-6; 7 bases map to TRBD1. The CDR3 is 19 residues long. Per germline, CDR1 SGDLS and CDR2 YYNGEE. V trimming: 4 bases; J trimming: 0 bases; junction bases outside the gene matches: 13. The DNA of the CDR3 is TGTGCCAGCAGCCACGTGGGGACAGCTAGAAGCTCTGGGGCCAACGTCCTGACTTTC. It codes for CASSHVGTARSSGANVLTF.

In this sample, this clone turned up a few times. This chain links TRBV19 with TRBJ1-5; TRBD1 matches at 9 bases. The V and J ends lost 7 bases and 1 base, in that order; junction bases with no gene match: 11. The germline gives CDR1 LNHDA, CDR2 SQIVND (reference sequence). CDR3 length: 17 residues. This CDR3 is CASKGDRVVGSNQPQHF. CDR3 coding DNA: TGTGCCAGTAAGGGGGACAGGGTCGTGGGGAGCAATCAGCCCCAGCATTTT.

This clone was seen once. J is TRBJ2-2 and V is TRBV14, with 8 bases aligning to TRBD2. V lost 4 bases and J lost 0; bases outside the gene matches: 4. Per germline, CDR1 SGHDN and CDR2 FVKESK. The CDR3 consists of 16 residues. The CDR3 sequence: CASSRLAGSNTGELFF. In nucleotides, the CDR3 is TGTGCCAGCAGCCGTTTAGCGGGATCGAACACCGGGGAGCTGTTTTTT.

The chain uses TRBV28 and TRBJ1-6, with a weak D call TRBD1 (5 bases). From germline, CDR1 is MDHEN and CDR2 SYDVKM. This CDR3 contains 14 residues. The V and J ends lost 5 bases and 10 bases respectively, with 15 bases between them. CDR3 region: CASSNGGAGSPLHF. CDR3 coding DNA: TGTGCCAGCAGTAACGGAGGGGCAGGGTCACCCCTCCACTTT. Drawing the rest from reference TRBV28 and TRBJ1-6, the complete variable domain is DVKVTQSSRYLVKRTGEKVFLECVQDMDHENMFWYRQDPGLGLRLIYFSYDVKMKEKGDIPEGYSVSREKKERFSLILESASTNQTSMYLCASSNGGAGSPLHFGNGTRLTVT.

V gene TRBV20-1 combines with J gene TRBJ1-1; no clear D. Per the germline V gene, CDR1 is DFQATT and CDR2 is SNEGSKA (reference sequence). V was trimmed by 2 bases and J by 8 bases, leaving 6 bases between them. This CDR3 comprises 10 residues. The CDR3 is CSARHQEAFF. The CDR3 DNA follows: TGCAGTGCTAGACACCAGGAAGCTTTCTTT.

This clone is a singleton in its sample. The chain uses TRBV28 and TRBJ1-5, with a tentative D call TRBD1 (5 bases). Trimming left V 6 bases short and J 6 bases short, with 18 bases between. CDR1 is MDHEN and CDR2 is SYDVKM in the germline V gene. The CDR3 is made up of 15 amino acids. The CDR3 is CASSRGRERGQPQHF. DNA of the CDR3: TGTGCCAGCAGCCGCGGGAGGGAAAGGGGTCAGCCCCAGCATTTT. Complete variable domain (other parts from reference TRBV28 and TRBJ1-5): DVKVTQSSRYLVKRTGEKVFLECVQDMDHENMFWYRQDPGLGLRLIYFSYDVKMKEKGDIPEGYSVSREKKERFSLILESASTNQTSMYLCASSRGRERGQPQHFGDGTRLSIL.

The chain joins TRBV5-1 to TRBJ2-7, with 11 bases identical to TRBD2. Germline CDR1 and CDR2: SGHRS and YFSETQ. Unmatched junction bases numbered 10, after V lost 0 bases and J lost 5 bases. This CDR3 spans 17 amino acids. CDR3 amino acids: CASSLAPPTSGSHEQYF. In DNA form, the CDR3 reads TGCGCCAGCAGCTTGGCCCCACCTACTAGCGGGAGCCACGAGCAGTACTTC.